This entry lists 8 T cell receptor beta chains sequenced from one sample in a study of T-cell memory formation after mild COVID-19 (dated by TCRdb to the early 2020s). Libraries were prepared through 5' RACE. Sequencing took place on an Illumina NovaSeq 6000. Using fastp at Q25 and MiXCR, TCRdb reprocessed the public reads and kept productive beta chains. Identical CDR3 proteins give one entry, which carries the most common genes and DNA. A total of 300,000 to 400,000 distinct CDR3 sequences appear in this sample, 14% of them only once. The leading ten clones occupy approximately 20% of the sample. Sample: PBMCs or a T cell subset sorted from them (not recorded which). The receptors originated from a man aged 18 to 30 who had mild COVID-19 (a few samples of this study predate the infection). The sample titles of this study are shuffled in the database, so cell type and time point are left out; the donor was told from shared clones.

The chain joins TRBV7-2 to TRBJ1-6; D not resolved. This CDR3 contains 17 residues. The germline V gene has CDR1 SGHTA and CDR2 FQGNSA. V lost 3 bases and J 0 bases, leaving 12 bases between the germline ends. CDR3 nucleotide sequence: TGTGCCAGCAGCTTGGGAATGGGGTTCTCCTATAATTCACCCCTCCACTTT. Amino acid sequence: CASSLGMGFSYNSPLHF.

V and J are TRBV30 and TRBJ2-3, with TRBD2 identical over 7 bases. Trimming removed 3 bases from V and 7 bases from J; junction bases left unmatched: 7. Germline lookup yields CDR1 GTSNPN and CDR2 SVGIG (reference sequence). This CDR3 spans 13 amino acids. The CDR3 sequence is CAWSGGLRYTQYF. The CDR3 DNA reads as TGTGCCTGGAGCGGGGGGTTGAGGTATACGCAGTATTTT.

This clonotype has only a few counts. The chain carries TRBV5-5 and TRBJ2-1, with D perhaps assigned TRBD1 or TRBD2 (5 bases each). The CDR3 consists of 15 residues. Trimming shortened V by 4 bases and J by 6 bases, and 17 bases separated the two germline ends. Germline V CDR1 and CDR2: SGHKS, YYEKEE (reference sequence). As DNA, the CDR3 is TGTGCCAGCAGCCCCCGGGCAGCCGGGGCCAATGAGCAGTTCTTC. It yields the protein CASSPRAAGANEQFF. Complete variable domain (other parts from reference TRBV5-5 and TRBJ2-1): DAGVTQSPTHLIKTRGQQVTLRCSPISGHKSVSWYQQVLGQGPQFIFQYYEKEERGRGNFPDRFSARQFPNYSSELNVNALLLGDSALYLCASSPRAAGANEQFFGPGTRLTVL.

This clonotype showed up just a few times. The chain joins TRBV20-1 to TRBJ2-5; TRBD2 matches 9 bases. The ends lost 6 bases at V and 1 base at J; junction bases unmatched: 9. CDR1 is DFQATT, CDR2 SNEGSKA, per germline (reference sequence). The CDR3 runs to 15 residues. This CDR3 reads CSASPASGVQETQYF. The DNA for the CDR3 is TGCAGTGCCAGCCCGGCTAGCGGGGTCCAAGAGACCCAGTACTTC.

This clonotype was seen a few times. CDR3 bases: TGTGCCAGCTCACCAACAGGGGCGCGCGAAAAACTGTTTTTT. It is translated as CASSPTGAREKLFF. The chain carries TRBV18 and TRBJ1-4, with 7 bases identical to TRBD1. With 2 bases clipped from V and 8 bases from J, the junction kept 5 bases outside the gene matches. CDR3 length equals 14 residues. Germline V CDR1 and CDR2: KGHSH, LQKENI.

This clonotype was counted a few times. This chain links TRBV5-1 with TRBJ2-7, with TRBD2 as a possible D gene (7 bases). Germline lookup yields CDR1 SGHRS and CDR2 YFSETQ. V was pared by 1 base and J by 2 bases, with 13 bases between. The CDR3 length is 15 residues. The CDR3 coding sequence is TGCGCCAGCAGCTTGACGACGGGGGGCCCCTACGAGCAGTACTTC. Translated, it gives CASSLTTGGPYEQYF.

This clonotype has a handful of counts. The chain recombines TRBV7-2 with TRBJ2-2, with 7 bases identical to TRBD1. Germline lookup yields CDR1 SGHTA and CDR2 FQGNSA. The CDR3 spans 17 residues. Trimming took 7 bases from V and 0 from J; bases not matched to a gene: 11. For the CDR3, the DNA is TGTGCCAGCACCCGAGGGGGAACAGGGGCGAACACCGGGGAGCTGTTTTTT. It specifies CASTRGGTGANTGELFF.

CDR3 sequence reads: CSARGGGLNYEQYF. Written as DNA, the CDR3 is TGCAGTGCTAGAGGCGGGGGGTTGAACTACGAGCAGTACTTC. This rearrangement joins TRBV20-1 to TRBJ2-7, with TRBD2 identical over 8 bases. CDR1 is DFQATT and CDR2 is SNEGSKA in the germline V gene (reference sequence). V shed 1 base and J 3 bases; nucleotides not matched to a gene: 5. This CDR3 is built from 14 residues.